This TCR beta chain was recorded in a study of tumor-infiltrating lymphocytes in primary liver carcinoma. TCR beta cDNA was reverse-transcribed from roughly 520 ng of total RNA. The reaction used a constant-region primer and ProtoScript II reverse transcriptase. Libraries of TCR beta came from three nested multiplex PCR rounds with slightly modified ARM-PCR. Amplification in the first two PCR rounds was performed using TRBV1-TRBV30 forward primers and a C-beta reverse primer for approximately 10 cycles each. Using its own MiXCR run on the multiplex PCR reads, TCRdb lists one record per CDR3 protein. The sample includes 300,000 to 350,000 distinct CDR3 sequences, around three fifths seen only once; the top ten take around 15%. For blood RNA, unsorted whole blood served as the source, and germline DNA was extracted too. Germline trimming cut 4 bases from V and 7 bases from J; bases unmatched to any gene: 7. Germline-derived CDR1 and CDR2 are MNHEY and SVGAGI. This CDR3 spans 15 amino acids.

The TCR originated in a woman aged 25 to 45 with primary liver carcinoma and hepatitis B virus infection. The V call is TRBV6-5, the J call TRBJ2-1; 10 nucleotides line up with TRBD2. Sequencing was done on a sample of peripheral blood. CDR3 coding DNA: TGTGCCAGCAGTTCTCCTAGCGGGAGTGTAAATGAGCAGTTCTTC. Translation gives CASSSPSGSVNEQFF.